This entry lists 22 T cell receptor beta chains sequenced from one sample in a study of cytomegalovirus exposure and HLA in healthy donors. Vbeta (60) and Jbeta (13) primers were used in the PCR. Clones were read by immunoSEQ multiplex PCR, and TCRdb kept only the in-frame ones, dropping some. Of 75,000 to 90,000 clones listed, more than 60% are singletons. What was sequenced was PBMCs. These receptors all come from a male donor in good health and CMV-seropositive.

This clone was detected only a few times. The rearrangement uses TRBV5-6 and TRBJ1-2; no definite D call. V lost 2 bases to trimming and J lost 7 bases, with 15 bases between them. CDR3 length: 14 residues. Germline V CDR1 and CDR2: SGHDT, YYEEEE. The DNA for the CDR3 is TGTGCCAGCAGCTTTGGTGGGTTGCGGCTTGGCTACACCTTC. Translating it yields CASSFGGLRLGYTF.

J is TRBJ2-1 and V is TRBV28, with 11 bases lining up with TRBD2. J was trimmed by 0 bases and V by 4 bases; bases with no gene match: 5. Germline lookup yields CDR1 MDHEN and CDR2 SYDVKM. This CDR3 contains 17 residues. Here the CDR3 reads CASSYGTSGYSYNEQFF. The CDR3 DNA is TGTGCCAGCAGTTACGGGACTAGCGGTTACTCCTACAATGAGCAGTTCTTC.

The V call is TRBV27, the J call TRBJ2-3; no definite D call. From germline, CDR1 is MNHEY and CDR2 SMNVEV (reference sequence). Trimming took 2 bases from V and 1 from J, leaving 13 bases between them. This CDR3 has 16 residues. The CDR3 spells CASSLGPPIRTDTQYF. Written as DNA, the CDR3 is TGTGCCAGCAGTTTAGGCCCTCCCATCCGCACAGATACGCAGTATTTT.

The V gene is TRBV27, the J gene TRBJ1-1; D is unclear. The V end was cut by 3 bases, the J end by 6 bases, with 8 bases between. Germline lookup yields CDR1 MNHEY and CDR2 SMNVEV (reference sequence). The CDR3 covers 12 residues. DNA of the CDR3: TGTGCCAGCAGTTTCACGGGATCTGAAGCTTTCTTT. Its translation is CASSFTGSEAFF.

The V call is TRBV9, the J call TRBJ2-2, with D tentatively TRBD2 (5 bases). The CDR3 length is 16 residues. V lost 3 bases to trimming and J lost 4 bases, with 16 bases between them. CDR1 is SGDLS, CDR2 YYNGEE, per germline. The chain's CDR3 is CASSGGLVSLTGELFF. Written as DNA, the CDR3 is TGTGCCAGCAGCGGAGGGCTAGTATCGCTCACCGGGGAGCTGTTTTTT.

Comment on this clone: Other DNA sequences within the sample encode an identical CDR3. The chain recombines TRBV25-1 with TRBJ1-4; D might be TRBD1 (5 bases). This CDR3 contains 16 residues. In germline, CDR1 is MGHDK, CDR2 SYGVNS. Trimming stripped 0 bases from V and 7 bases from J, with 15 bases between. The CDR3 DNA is TGTGCCAGCAGTGAATATCGGCCGGGGGTAACTGAAAAACTGTTTTTT. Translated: CASSEYRPGVTEKLFF.

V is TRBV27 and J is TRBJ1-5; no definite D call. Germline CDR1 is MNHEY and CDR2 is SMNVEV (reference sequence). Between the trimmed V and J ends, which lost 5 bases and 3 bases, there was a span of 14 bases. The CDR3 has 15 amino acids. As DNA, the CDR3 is TGTGCCAGCAGTCCACTTACGGGGTTCAATCAGCCCCAGCATTTT. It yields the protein CASSPLTGFNQPQHF.

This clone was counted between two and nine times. CDR3 sequence (DNA): TGTGCCAGCAGCTTACAACAGGGATCTGGAAACACCATATATTTT. This sequence encodes CASSLQQGSGNTIYF. The rearrangement uses TRBV7-9 and TRBJ1-3, with D perhaps TRBD1 (6 bases). The germline V gene encodes CDR1 SEHNR and CDR2 FQNEAQ (reference sequence). The CDR3 extends over 15 amino acids. V shed 2 bases and J shed 1 base, with 9 bases lying between them.

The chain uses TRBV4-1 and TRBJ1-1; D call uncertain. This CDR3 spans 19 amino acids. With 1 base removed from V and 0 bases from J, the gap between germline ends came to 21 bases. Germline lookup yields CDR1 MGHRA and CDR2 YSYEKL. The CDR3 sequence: CASSQAPSGIPFMNTEAFF. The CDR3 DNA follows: TGCGCCAGCAGCCAAGCCCCATCGGGGATTCCTTTCATGAACACTGAAGCTTTCTTT.

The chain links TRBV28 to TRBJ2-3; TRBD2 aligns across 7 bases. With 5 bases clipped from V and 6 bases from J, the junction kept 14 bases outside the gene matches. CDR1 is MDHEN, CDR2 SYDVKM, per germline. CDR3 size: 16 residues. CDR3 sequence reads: CASSLTSPQGGDTQYF. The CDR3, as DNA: TGTGCCAGCAGTCTAACCTCCCCGCAGGGAGGGGATACGCAGTATTTT.

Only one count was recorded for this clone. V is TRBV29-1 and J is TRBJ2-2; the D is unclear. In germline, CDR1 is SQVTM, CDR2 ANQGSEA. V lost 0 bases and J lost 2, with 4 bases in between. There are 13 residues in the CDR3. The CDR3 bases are TGCAGCGTTGAAGACTACAACACCGGGGAGCTGTTTTTT. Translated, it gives CSVEDYNTGELFF.

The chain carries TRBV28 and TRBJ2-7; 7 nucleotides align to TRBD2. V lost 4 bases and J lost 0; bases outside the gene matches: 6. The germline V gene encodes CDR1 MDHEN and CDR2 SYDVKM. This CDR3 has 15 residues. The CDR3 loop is CASSSFGGNSYEQYF. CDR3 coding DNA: TGTGCCAGCAGTTCCTTCGGGGGGAACTCCTACGAGCAGTACTTC.

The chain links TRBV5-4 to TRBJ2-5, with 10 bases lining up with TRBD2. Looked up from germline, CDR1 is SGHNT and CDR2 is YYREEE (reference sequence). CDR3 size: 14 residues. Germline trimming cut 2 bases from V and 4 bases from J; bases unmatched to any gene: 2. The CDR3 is CASSFRTSGETQYF. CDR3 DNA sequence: TGTGCCAGCAGCTTCCGGACTAGCGGAGAGACCCAGTACTTC.

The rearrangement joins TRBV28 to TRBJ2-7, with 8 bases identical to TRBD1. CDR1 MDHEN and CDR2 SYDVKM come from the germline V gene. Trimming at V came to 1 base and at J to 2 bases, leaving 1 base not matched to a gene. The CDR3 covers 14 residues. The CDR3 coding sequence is TGTGCCAGCAGTTTATCGACAGGGGCCTACGAGCAGTACTTC. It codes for CASSLSTGAYEQYF.

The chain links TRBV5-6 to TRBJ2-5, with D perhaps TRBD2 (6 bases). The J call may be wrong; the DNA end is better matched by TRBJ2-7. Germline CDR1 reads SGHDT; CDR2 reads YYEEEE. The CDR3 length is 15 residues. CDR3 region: CASSPPGTHDYEQYF. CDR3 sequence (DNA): TGTGCCAGCAGCCCGCCCGGGACTCATGATTACGAGCAGTACTTC.

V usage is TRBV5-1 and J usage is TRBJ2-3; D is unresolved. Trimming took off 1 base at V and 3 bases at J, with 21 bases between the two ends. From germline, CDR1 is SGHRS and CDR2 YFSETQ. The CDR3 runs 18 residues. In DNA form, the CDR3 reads TGCGCCAGCAGCTTGAATATCGCGCGCCGCGGCACAACAGATACGCAGTATTTT. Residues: CASSLNIARRGTTDTQYF.

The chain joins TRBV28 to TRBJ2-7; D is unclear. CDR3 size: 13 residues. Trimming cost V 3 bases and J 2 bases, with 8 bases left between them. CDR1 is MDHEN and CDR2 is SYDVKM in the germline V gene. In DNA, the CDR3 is TGTGCCAGCAGTTTCAGTCTAGCCTACGAGCAGTACTTC. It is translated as CASSFSLAYEQYF.

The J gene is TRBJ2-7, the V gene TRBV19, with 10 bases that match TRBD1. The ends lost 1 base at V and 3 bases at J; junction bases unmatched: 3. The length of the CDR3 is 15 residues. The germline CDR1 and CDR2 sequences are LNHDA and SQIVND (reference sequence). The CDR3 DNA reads TGTGCCAGTAGTATAGGGGGACAGGGGTTCTACGAGCAGTACTTC. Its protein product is CASSIGGQGFYEQYF.

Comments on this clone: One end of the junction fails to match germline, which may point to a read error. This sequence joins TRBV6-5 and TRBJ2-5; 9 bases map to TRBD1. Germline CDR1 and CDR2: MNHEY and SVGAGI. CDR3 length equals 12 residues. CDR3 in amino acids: CASSRSGTGLNF. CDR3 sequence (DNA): TGTGCCAGCAGTAGATCCGGGACAGGGCTGAACTTC.

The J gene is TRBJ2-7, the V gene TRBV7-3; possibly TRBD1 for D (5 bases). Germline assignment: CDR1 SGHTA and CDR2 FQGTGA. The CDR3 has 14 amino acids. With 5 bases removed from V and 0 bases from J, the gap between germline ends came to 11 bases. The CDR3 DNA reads TGTGCCAGCAGCCCGCAGGGATCCTCCTACGAGCAGTACTTC. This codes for CASSPQGSSYEQYF.

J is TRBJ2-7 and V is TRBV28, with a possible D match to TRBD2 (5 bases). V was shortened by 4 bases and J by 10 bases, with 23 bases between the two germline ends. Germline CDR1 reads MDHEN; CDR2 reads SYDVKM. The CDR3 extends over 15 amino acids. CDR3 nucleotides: TGTGCCAGCAGTTCCCCCCCCAGCGGAGGCCGAGATCAGTACTTC. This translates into CASSSPPSGGRDQYF.

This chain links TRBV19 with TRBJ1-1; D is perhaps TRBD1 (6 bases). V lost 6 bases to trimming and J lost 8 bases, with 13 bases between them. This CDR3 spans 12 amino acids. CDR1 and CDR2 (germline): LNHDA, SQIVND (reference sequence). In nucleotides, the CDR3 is TGTGCCAGTAGCCCTAGGACAGCCGAAGCTTTCTTT. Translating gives CASSPRTAEAFF. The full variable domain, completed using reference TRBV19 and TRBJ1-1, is DGGITQSPKYLFRKEGQNVTLSCEQNLNHDAMYWYRQDPGQGLRLIYYSQIVNDFQKGDIAEGYSVSREKKESFPLTVTSAQKNPTAFYLCASSPRTAEAFFGQGTRLTVV.